This TCR beta chain was captured by sequencing in a study of control samples from healthy donors and cancer patients (dated by TCRdb to 2018 to 2020). Comments on this clone: What this receptor recognizes is not known.

The receptor library was made with the immunoSEQ multiplex PCR assay. In TCRdb, the immuneACCESS table is reduced to in-frame sequences with V and J assigned. These tables do not hold every clone; where another copy was compared, an unresolved V gene accounts for under half, and the others remain unexplained. The sample table includes roughly 200,000 clones. 2.2% of the sample rests with the top ten. After removal of 6 bases from V and 2 bases from J, the junction retains 4 bases not matched to a gene. The CDR3 runs 15 amino acids, cysteine and phenylalanine included. Left in the record is the CDR3 DNA by itself, 45 bases read in frame from the first base. Looking up the germline V gene yields CDR1 MDHEN and CDR2 SYDVKM.

The chain was built from TRBV28 and TRBJ1-3; 10 of the junction bases match TRBD1. The sequenced material came from blood. This clonotype was sampled from a woman aged 25 to 39 in good health. Here the CDR3 is given as CASSRGTGAGNTIYF. Here is the DNA: TGTGCCAGCAGCCGCGGGACAGGGGCTGGAAACACCATATATTTT.